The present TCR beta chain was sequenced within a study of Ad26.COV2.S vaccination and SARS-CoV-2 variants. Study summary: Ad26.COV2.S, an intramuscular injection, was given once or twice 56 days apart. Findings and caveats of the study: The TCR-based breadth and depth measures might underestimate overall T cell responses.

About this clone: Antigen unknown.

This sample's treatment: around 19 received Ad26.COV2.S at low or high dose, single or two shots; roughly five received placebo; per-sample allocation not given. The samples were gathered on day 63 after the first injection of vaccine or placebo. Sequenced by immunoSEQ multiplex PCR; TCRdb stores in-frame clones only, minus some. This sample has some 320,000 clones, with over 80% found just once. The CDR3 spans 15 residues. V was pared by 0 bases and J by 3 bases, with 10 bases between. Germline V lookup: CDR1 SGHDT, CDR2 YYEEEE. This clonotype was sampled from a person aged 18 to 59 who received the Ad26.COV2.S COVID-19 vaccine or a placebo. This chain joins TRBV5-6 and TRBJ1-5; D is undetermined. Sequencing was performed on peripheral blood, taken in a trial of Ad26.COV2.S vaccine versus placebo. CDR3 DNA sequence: TGTGCCAGCAGCTTGGCACAGATAATCAATCAGCCCCAGCATTTT. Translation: CASSLAQIINQPQHF.